These 26 T cell receptor beta chains were sequenced from one sample in a study of shared clonotypes between healthy human individuals. Sequenced by immunoSEQ multiplex PCR; TCRdb stores in-frame clones only, minus some. The sample holds some 2,000,000 clones; 95% are singletons and the top ten take 0.1% to 0.15%. The sample comprised naive CD4+ T cells sorted from blood. Subset in this sample: CD45RA+ positively selected. The receptors were sampled from a young man in good health.

The gene calls are TRBV5-1 and TRBJ1-2; TRBD1 matches at 7 bases. The germline V gene has CDR1 SGHRS and CDR2 YFSETQ. This CDR3 has 15 residues. With 9 bases clipped from V and 6 bases from J, the junction kept 17 bases outside the gene matches. The CDR3: CATSRNPSTGNGYTF. The CDR3 DNA sequence: TGCGCCACCTCCCGGAATCCTTCGACAGGGAATGGCTACACCTTC.

The chain couples TRBV11-2 to TRBJ1-1, with D hard to call. Germline assignment: CDR1 SGHAT and CDR2 FQNNGV. V lost 2 bases and J 5 bases, leaving 12 bases between the germline ends. The CDR3 runs to 14 residues. The CDR3 protein is CASSLRDKKTEAFF. CDR3 DNA sequence: TGTGCCAGCAGCTTAAGGGATAAGAAAACTGAAGCTTTCTTT.

The chain carries TRBV29-1 and TRBJ1-1; weak D call: TRBD1 (6 bases). V lost 4 bases and J lost 0, with 15 bases in between. Germline lookup yields CDR1 SQVTM and CDR2 ANQGSEA. This CDR3 has 15 amino acids. The CDR3 DNA follows: TGCAGCGTTGCCGACAGGAACTTCATGAACACTGAAGCTTTCTTT. Its protein product is CSVADRNFMNTEAFF. The full variable domain, rest sourced from reference TRBV29-1 and TRBJ1-1, is SAVISQKPSRDICQRGTSLTIQCQVDSQVTMMFWYRQQPGQSLTLIATANQGSEATYESGFVIDKFPISRPNLTFSTLTVSNMSPEDSSIYLCSVADRNFMNTEAFFGQGTRLTVV.

V gene TRBV29-1 combines with J gene TRBJ2-7; D is ambiguous. This CDR3 is built from 11 residues. The ends were cut back, 7 bases at V and 1 base at J, with 8 bases in the middle. Germline CDR1 and CDR2: SQVTM and ANQGSEA. The CDR3 DNA is TGCAGCGGGGTGGCTTCCTACGAGCAGTACTTC. Translated: CSGVASYEQYF.

V gene TRBV6-5 combines with J gene TRBJ1-1; D unclear. Germline V lookup: CDR1 MNHEY, CDR2 SVGAGI. The length of the CDR3 is 12 residues. V lost 6 bases to trimming and J lost 3 bases, with 8 bases between them. CDR3 nucleotide sequence: TGTGCCAGCAGCCGGGATTACACTGAAGCTTTCTTT. Encoded protein: CASSRDYTEAFF.

The genes are TRBV7-2 and TRBJ2-1; the match to TRBD2 covers 15 bases. The CDR3 is made up of 18 amino acids. Germline V CDR1 and CDR2: SGHTA, FQGNSA. Trimming at V came to 10 bases and at J to 0 bases, leaving 10 bases not matched to a gene. The CDR3 bases are TGTGCCACCAACCCTTGGGGACTAGCGGGAGGCTCCTACAATGAGCAGTTCTTC. As protein: CATNPWGLAGGSYNEQFF. The variable domain in full, completed from reference TRBV7-2 and TRBJ2-1, reads GAGVSQSPSNKVTEKGKDVELRCDPISGHTALYWYRQSLGQGLEFLIYFQGNSAPDKSGLPSDRFSAERTGGSVSTLTIQRTQQEDSAVYLCATNPWGLAGGSYNEQFFGPGTRLTVL.

This chain links TRBV7-9 with TRBJ2-7; unclear D gene. Germline V lookup: CDR1 SEHNR, CDR2 FQNEAQ (reference sequence). The CDR3 extends over 14 amino acids. The V and J ends lost 5 bases and 0 bases respectively, with 11 bases between them. The CDR3 loop is CASSPRASSYEQYF. The CDR3 DNA reads as TGTGCCAGCAGCCCACGGGCGAGCTCCTACGAGCAGTACTTC.

The chain has TRBV7-2 and TRBJ1-6; TRBD1 matches at 8 bases. With 5 bases clipped from V and 4 bases from J, the junction kept 1 base outside the gene matches. The CDR3 sequence is 14 residues long. CDR1 SGHTA and CDR2 FQGNSA come from the germline V gene. CDR3 sequence (DNA): TGTGCCAGCAGCCGACAGGGGTATAATTCACCCCTCCACTTT. Translated: CASSRQGYNSPLHF. The full variable domain, its missing parts supplied by reference TRBV7-2 and TRBJ1-6, is GAGVSQSPSNKVTEKGKDVELRCDPISGHTALYWYRQSLGQGLEFLIYFQGNSAPDKSGLPSDRFSAERTGGSVSTLTIQRTQQEDSAVYLCASSRQGYNSPLHFGNGTRLTVT.

This chain links TRBV7-9 with TRBJ2-5, with 10 bases identical to TRBD2. Germline V gene lookup returns CDR1 SEHNR and CDR2 FQNEAQ (reference sequence). This CDR3 spans 12 amino acids. Germline trimming cut 10 bases from V and 4 bases from J; bases unmatched to any gene: 3. The CDR3 DNA reads as TGTGCCACACTAGCGGGATCAGAGACCCAGTACTTC. It codes for CATLAGSETQYF.

The V call is TRBV18, the J call TRBJ1-6; D unresolved. Per germline, CDR1 KGHSH and CDR2 LQKENI. Trimming removed 2 bases at V and 11 bases at J, with 19 bases between. The CDR3 is made up of 16 amino acids. CDR3 region: CASSPDVRLSDPPLHF. DNA of the CDR3: TGTGCCAGCTCACCAGATGTAAGATTGTCTGACCCACCCCTCCACTTT.

V and J are TRBV9 and TRBJ2-3; D is ambiguous. V gave up 0 bases and J gave up 4 bases, with 6 bases separating them. Germline V gives CDR1 SGDLS, CDR2 YYNGEE. The CDR3 length is 13 residues. The CDR3: CASSVVVSDTQYF. The CDR3 DNA follows: TGTGCCAGCAGCGTAGTAGTGTCAGATACGCAGTATTTT.

V and J are TRBV30 and TRBJ1-5; D call uncertain. Germline loops: CDR1 GTSNPN, CDR2 SVGIG (reference sequence). The CDR3 is 18 amino acids. V was cut by 0 bases and J by 0 bases, with 18 bases left in between. The CDR3 sequence is CAWSVRSGRTYSNQPQHF. The CDR3 nucleotides read TGTGCCTGGAGTGTTCGATCAGGAAGAACCTATAGCAATCAGCCCCAGCATTTT.

V gene TRBV5-1 combines with J gene TRBJ1-1; the D is unclear. Germline lookup yields CDR1 SGHRS and CDR2 YFSETQ. The CDR3 is 14 amino acids. V was pared by 2 bases and J by 1 base, with 9 bases between. Written as DNA, the CDR3 is TGCGCCAGCAGCTTTTTAGGGCAGAACACTGAAGCTTTCTTT. It codes for CASSFLGQNTEAFF.

The rearrangement joins TRBV18 to TRBJ1-5; D gene unclear. The V gene lost 3 bases and the J gene lost 5 bases, with 8 bases spanning the gap. The CDR3 runs to 13 residues. Germline loops: CDR1 KGHSH, CDR2 LQKENI. The DNA for the CDR3 is TGTGCCAGCTCACCGTCAGAGTATCAGCCCCAGCATTTT. Translated: CASSPSEYQPQHF.

The V and J genes are TRBV6-5 and TRBJ2-3; the D gene is possibly TRBD2 (5 bases). Germline V gives CDR1 MNHEY, CDR2 SVGAGI. This CDR3 is built from 15 residues. Trimming shortened V by 0 bases and J by 5 bases, and 12 bases separated the two germline ends. CDR3 DNA sequence: TGTGCCAGCAGTTACTCGTCGGGGTTGGGAGATACGCAGTATTTT. Translating it yields CASSYSSGLGDTQYF.

This clone was seen only once. The sample contains more than one DNA sequence encoding this CDR3. The genes are TRBV27 and TRBJ1-1; D may be TRBD1 (6 bases). This CDR3 has 14 amino acids. V lost 6 bases and J 0 bases, leaving 11 bases between the germline ends. The germline V gene has CDR1 MNHEY and CDR2 SMNVEV (reference sequence). CDR3 in amino acids: CASSRTALNTEAFF. As DNA, the CDR3 is TGTGCCAGCAGCCGGACAGCTTTGAACACTGAAGCTTTCTTT.

The chain couples TRBV29-1 to TRBJ1-1; tentative D call: TRBD1 (6 bases). The CDR3 is made up of 13 amino acids. V lost 5 bases and J lost 0, with 10 bases in between. Germline V gene data show CDR1 as SQVTM and CDR2 as ANQGSEA. The CDR3, as DNA: TGCAGCGTTTTTGGGGGCATGAACACTGAAGCTTTCTTT. It is translated as CSVFGGMNTEAFF.

The chain couples TRBV2 to TRBJ1-1, with D perhaps matching TRBD1 (5 bases). The CDR3 runs 13 residues. Between the trimmed V and J ends, which lost 4 bases and 8 bases, there was a span of 14 bases. From germline, CDR1 is SNHLY and CDR2 FYNNEI. The CDR3 sequence is CASSVSGWGEAFF. In nucleotides, the CDR3 is TGTGCCAGCAGTGTATCAGGGTGGGGGGAAGCTTTCTTT.

The chain joins TRBV25-1 to TRBJ1-4; D is unclear. V was trimmed by 5 bases and J by 8 bases, leaving 21 bases between them. The germline CDR1 and CDR2 sequences are MGHDK and SYGVNS. The CDR3 sequence is 16 residues long. The CDR3 is CASSKTGGGFEEKLFF. CDR3 sequence (DNA): TGTGCCAGCAGTAAGACCGGAGGAGGGTTTGAAGAAAAACTGTTTTTT.

V and J are TRBV11-2 and TRBJ1-2; D is ambiguous. This CDR3 is 15 amino acids long. The V end was cut by 4 bases, the J end by 2 bases, with 14 bases between. Germline V gene lookup returns CDR1 SGHAT and CDR2 FQNNGV. The CDR3 coding sequence is TGTGCCAGCAGCTACAGAACTGTGGGGAACTATGGCTACACCTTC. Its translation is CASSYRTVGNYGYTF.

The rearrangement joins TRBV6-5 to TRBJ2-7; TRBD1 matches 11 bases. V lost 2 bases to trimming and J lost 3 bases; unmatched junction nucleotides: 6. This CDR3 is 16 amino acids long. CDR1 is MNHEY and CDR2 is SVGAGI in the germline V gene. CDR3 protein: CASSYTSGTGGYEQYF. The CDR3 coding sequence is TGTGCCAGCAGTTACACGTCCGGGACAGGGGGCTACGAGCAGTACTTC.

The chain combines TRBV11-2 with TRBJ1-2; unclear D gene. Germline loops: CDR1 SGHAT, CDR2 FQNNGV. Between the trimmed V and J ends, which lost 4 bases and 6 bases, there was a span of 9 bases. The CDR3 loop spans 12 amino acids. CDR3 bases: TGTGCCAGCAGCTATCGGGGAAATGGCTACACCTTC. Protein sequence: CASSYRGNGYTF.

The rearrangement uses TRBV2 and TRBJ2-3; D not resolved. The CDR3 runs 14 residues. Trimming removed 6 bases from V and 0 bases from J, with 10 bases in between. Germline V CDR1 and CDR2: SNHLY, FYNNEI. In nucleotides, the CDR3 is TGTGCCAGCAGGGCCGCGGTTAGCACAGATACGCAGTATTTT. This translates into CASRAAVSTDTQYF.

The chain combines TRBV19 with TRBJ1-1; D remains unclear. This CDR3 has 13 residues. The germline V and J ends were trimmed by 2 bases and 6 bases, with 10 bases remaining between them. Germline V gives CDR1 LNHDA, CDR2 SQIVND (reference sequence). CDR3 protein: CASSIWEAAEAFF. As DNA, the CDR3 is TGTGCCAGTAGTATATGGGAGGCCGCTGAAGCTTTCTTT. Complete variable domain (other parts from reference TRBV19 and TRBJ1-1): DGGITQSPKYLFRKEGQNVTLSCEQNLNHDAMYWYRQDPGQGLRLIYYSQIVNDFQKGDIAEGYSVSREKKESFPLTVTSAQKNPTAFYLCASSIWEAAEAFFGQGTRLTVV.

This chain connects TRBV6-1 to TRBJ2-7, with 9 positions matching TRBD2. This CDR3 region has 14 residues. Germline V CDR1 and CDR2: MNHNS, SASEGT. V gave up 4 bases and J gave up 7 bases; unmatched junction bases: 8. CDR3 region: CASSGLAVRGEQYF. The CDR3 nucleotides are TGTGCCAGCAGTGGACTAGCGGTGAGGGGTGAGCAGTACTTC.

This rearrangement joins TRBV5-4 to TRBJ2-1; D remains ambiguous. This CDR3 is 15 amino acids long. Deletions cut 4 bases from V and 10 bases from J, with 21 bases between. The V gene's germline CDR1 is SGHNT and CDR2 YYREEE (reference sequence). The CDR3 coding sequence is TGTGCCAGCAGCGTAATAGTGGCGAGCTTAGGGGAGCAGTTCTTC. Protein: CASSVIVASLGEQFF.